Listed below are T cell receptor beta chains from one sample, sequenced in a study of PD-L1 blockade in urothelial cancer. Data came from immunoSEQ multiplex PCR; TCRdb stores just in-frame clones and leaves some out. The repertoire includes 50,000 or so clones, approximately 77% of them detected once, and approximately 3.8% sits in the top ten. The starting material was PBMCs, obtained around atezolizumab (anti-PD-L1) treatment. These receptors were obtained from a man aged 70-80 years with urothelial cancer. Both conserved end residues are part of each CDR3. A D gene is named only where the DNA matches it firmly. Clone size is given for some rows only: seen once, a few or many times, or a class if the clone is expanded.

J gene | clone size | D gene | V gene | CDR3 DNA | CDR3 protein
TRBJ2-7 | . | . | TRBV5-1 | TGCGCCAGCAGCTTTACAGGACAGCCCTACGAGCAGTACTTC | CASSFTGQPYEQYF
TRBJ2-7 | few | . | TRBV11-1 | TGTGCCAGCAGCTTAGAAGCGAGCTCCTACGAGCAGTACTTC | CASSLEASSYEQYF
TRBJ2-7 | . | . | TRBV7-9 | TGTGCCAGCAGCTTTCCCGGGATGTCCTACGAGCAGTACTTC | CASSFPGMSYEQYF
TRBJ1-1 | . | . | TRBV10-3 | TGTGCCATCAGTGACGCAGGGGAGAGGACTGAAGCTTTCTTT | CAISDAGERTEAFF
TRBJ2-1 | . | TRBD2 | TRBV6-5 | TGTGCCAGCAGTTACGAAGGGACTAGTCCGTTGGGAGAGCAGTTCTTC | CASSYEGTSPLGEQFF
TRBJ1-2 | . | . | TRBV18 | TGTGCCAGCTCACCATTGCCGGGGGAAATAAGCTATGGCTACACCTTC | CASSPLPGEISYGYTF
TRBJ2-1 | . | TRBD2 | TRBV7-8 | TGTGCCAGCAGCTTTCTAGCGGCCTACAATGAGCAGTTCTTC | CASSFLAAYNEQFF
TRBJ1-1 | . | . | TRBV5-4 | TGTGCCAGCACGGGGGGGGCGCGTAGGAACACTGAAGCTTTCTTT | CASTGGARRNTEAFF
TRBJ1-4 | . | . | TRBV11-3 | TGTGCCAGCAGCCCCAGATCCGGGAATGAAAAACTGTTTTTT | CASSPRSGNEKLFF
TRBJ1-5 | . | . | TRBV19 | TGTGCCAGTAGTATAGAGGAGGGATACAGCAGTCAGCCCCAGCATTTT | CASSIEEGYSSQPQHF
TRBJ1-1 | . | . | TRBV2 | TGTGCCAGCAATGAACCAATGGGCAGGACTGAAGCTTTCTTT | CASNEPMGRTEAFF
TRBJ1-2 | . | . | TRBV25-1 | TGTGCCAGCAAGTCAGGCTCCGATAACTATGGCTACACCTTC | CASKSGSDNYGYTF
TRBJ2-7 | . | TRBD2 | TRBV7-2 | TGTGCCAGCAGCTTAGGACTAGCGCTCTCCTACGAGCAGTACTTC | CASSLGLALSYEQYF
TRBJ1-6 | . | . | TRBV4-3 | TGCGCCAGCAGCCAGGGGAGGTCCTATAATTCACCCCTCCACTTT | CASSQGRSYNSPLHF
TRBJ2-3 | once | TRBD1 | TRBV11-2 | TGTGCCAGCAGCCTTGGACAGGGGGCAGATACGCAGTATTTT | CASSLGQGADTQYF
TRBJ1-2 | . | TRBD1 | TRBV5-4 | TGTGCCAGCAGCCAACGACAGGGGGCGATGTACGGCTACACCTTC | CASSQRQGAMYGYTF
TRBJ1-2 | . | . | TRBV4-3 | TGCGCCAGCAGCCAAGATTACGGTGGGCCCCCTTATGGCTACACCTTC | CASSQDYGGPPYGYTF
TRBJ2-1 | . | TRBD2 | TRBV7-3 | TGTGCCAGCAGCTCCTCAGCGGGGGGGAATTTCTACAATGAGCAGTTCTTC | CASSSSAGGNFYNEQFF
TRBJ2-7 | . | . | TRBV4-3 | TGCGCCAGCAGCCAATTCGGGGGGCCCTACGAGCAGTACTTC | CASSQFGGPYEQYF
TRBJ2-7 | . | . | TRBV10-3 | TGTGCCATAGCGTCCAGGGGGGTGAACGAGCAGTACTTC | CAIASRGVNEQYF
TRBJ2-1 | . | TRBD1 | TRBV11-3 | TGTGCCAGCAGCCCCCGACAGGGCGAGTACAATGAGCAGTTCTTC | CASSPRQGEYNEQFF
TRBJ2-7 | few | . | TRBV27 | TGTGCCAGCAGTTTAGTTGCAGGAAGAGGGTACGAGCAGTACTTC | CASSLVAGRGYEQYF
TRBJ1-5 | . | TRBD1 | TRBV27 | TGTGCCAGCAGGCTGGGACAGGGGATTAATCAGCCCCAGCATTTT | CASRLGQGINQPQHF
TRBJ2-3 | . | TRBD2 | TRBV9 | TGTGCCAGCAGCCCAAAAGCGGGAGAGGAGACAGATACGCAGTATTTT | CASSPKAGEETDTQYF
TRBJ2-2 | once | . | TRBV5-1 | TGCGCCAGCAGCTTGTTAGGACAGAAGAACACCGGGGAGCTGTTTTTT | CASSLLGQKNTGELFF
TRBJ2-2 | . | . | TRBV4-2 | TGTGCCAGCAGCCCCAAGCGAGCCGGGGAGCTGTTTTTT | CASSPKRAGELFF
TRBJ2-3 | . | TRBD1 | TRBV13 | TGTGCCAGCAGCTTCGGAACAGGGGGCCAGGATACGCAGTATTTT | CASSFGTGGQDTQYF
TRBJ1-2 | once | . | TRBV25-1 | TGTGCCAGCAGTGGACAGCCCGCAACTAAGAATGGCTACACCTTC | CASSGQPATKNGYTF
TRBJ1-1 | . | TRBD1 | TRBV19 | TGTGCCAGTAGGAACAGGGGGAACACTGAAGCTTTCTTT | CASRNRGNTEAFF
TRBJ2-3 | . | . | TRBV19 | TGTGCCAGTAGTATATACGGGGGAGGTGCAGATACGCAGTATTTT | CASSIYGGGADTQYF
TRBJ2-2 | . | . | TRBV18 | TGTGCCAGCTCACCGGGACAGAACACCGGGGAGCTGTTTTTT | CASSPGQNTGELFF
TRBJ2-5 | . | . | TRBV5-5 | TGTGCCAGCAGCACAACAGGGTACCAAGAGACCCAGTACTTC | CASSTTGYQETQYF
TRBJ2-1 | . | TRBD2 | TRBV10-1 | TGCGCCACCCGGACTAGCGGGAAAGGGAATGAGCAGTTCTTC | CATRTSGKGNEQFF
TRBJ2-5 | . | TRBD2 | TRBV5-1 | TGCGCCAGCAGCTTGGCCGGGGCGGGAGGCCAAGAGACCCAGTACTTC | CASSLAGAGGQETQYF
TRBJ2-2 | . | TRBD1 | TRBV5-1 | TGCGCCAGCAGCTTATACTGGGTCGGGACAGCTAACACCGGGGAGCTGTTTTTT | CASSLYWVGTANTGELFF
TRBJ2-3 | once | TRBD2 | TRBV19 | TGTGCCAGTAGTATAAAAGCGGGGGGAGCAGATACGCAGTATTTT | CASSIKAGGADTQYF
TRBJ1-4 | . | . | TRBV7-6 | TGTGCCAGCAGCTCGGGACTCCCAGGGGAAAAACTGTTTTTT | CASSSGLPGEKLFF
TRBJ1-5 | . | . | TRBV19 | TGTGCCAGTAGTTCCTCCGGAGGGTTGAGCAATCAGCCCCAGCATTTT | CASSSSGGLSNQPQHF
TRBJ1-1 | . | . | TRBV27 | TGTGCCAGCAGGCGCGGAGGGGCCTACACTGAAGCTTTCTTT | CASRRGGAYTEAFF
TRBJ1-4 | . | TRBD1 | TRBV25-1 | TGTGCCAGCAGTGACGGGACAGGGGCCGAAAAACTGTTTTTT | CASSDGTGAEKLFF